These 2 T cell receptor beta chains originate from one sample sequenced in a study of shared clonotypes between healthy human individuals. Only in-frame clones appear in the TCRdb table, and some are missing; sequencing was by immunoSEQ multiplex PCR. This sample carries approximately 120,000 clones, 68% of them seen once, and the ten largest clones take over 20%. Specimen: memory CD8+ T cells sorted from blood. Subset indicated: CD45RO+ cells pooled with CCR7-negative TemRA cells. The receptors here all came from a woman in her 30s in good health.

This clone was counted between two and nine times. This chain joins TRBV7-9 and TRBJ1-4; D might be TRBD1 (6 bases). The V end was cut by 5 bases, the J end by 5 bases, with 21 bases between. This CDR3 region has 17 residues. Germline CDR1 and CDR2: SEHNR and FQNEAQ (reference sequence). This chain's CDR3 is CASSPSLRGGPNEKLFF. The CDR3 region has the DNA TGTGCCAGCAGCCCATCTTTGAGGGGGGGCCCAAATGAAAAACTGTTTTTT.

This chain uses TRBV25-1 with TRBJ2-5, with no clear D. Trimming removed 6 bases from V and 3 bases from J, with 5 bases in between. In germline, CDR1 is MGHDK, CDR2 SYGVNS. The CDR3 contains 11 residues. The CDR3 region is CASRGKETQYF. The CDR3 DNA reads TGTGCCAGCAGGGGAAAAGAGACCCAGTACTTC.